A selection of T cell receptor beta chains follows, all from one sample in a study of PD-L1 blockade in urothelial cancer. Sequencing used immunoSEQ multiplex PCR; TCRdb keeps in-frame clones, though not all of them. The sample consists of approximately 38,000 clones, around 89% of them appearing once. The sample was PBMCs, taken around atezolizumab (anti-PD-L1) treatment. All receptors come from a man aged 60 to 75 with urothelial cancer. CDR3s include the opening cysteine and the closing phenylalanine or tryptophan. D genes are given only for firm matches. Size values are once, few and many counts, or a class for expanded clones, and some rows have none.

TRBV7-9,14,NA,TRBJ1-3,NA,CASSPPGGGNTIYF,TGTGCCAGCAGCCCACCCGGGGGGGGAAACACCATATATTTT
TRBV18,13,NA,TRBJ2-7,TRBD1,CASTTGQVAEQYF,TGTGCCAGCACTACGGGACAGGTCGCCGAGCAGTACTTC
TRBV6-1,13,NA,TRBJ1-5,TRBD1,CAIGQGAGQPQHF,TGTGCCATCGGACAGGGGGCAGGACAGCCCCAGCATTTT
TRBV9,15,NA,TRBJ1-3,NA,CASSEGVAIGNTIYF,TGTGCCAGCAGCGAGGGGGTCGCAATCGGAAACACCATATATTTT
TRBV12-2,15,NA,TRBJ1-2,NA,CASRSAGTADYGYTF,TGTGCAAGTCGCTCCGCCGGGACAGCCGATTATGGCTACACCTTC
TRBV27,13,few,TRBJ1-2,TRBD1,CASSSDRESGYTF,TGTGCCAGCAGTTCGGACAGGGAGAGTGGCTACACCTTC
TRBV28,16,NA,TRBJ2-1,TRBD1,CASSLGTGVGLDEQFF,TGTGCCAGCAGTTTAGGGACAGGGGTCGGGTTGGATGAGCAGTTCTTC
TRBV5-4,16,NA,TRBJ2-1,TRBD2,CASSLGTGGAYNEQFF,TGTGCCAGCAGCTTGGGAACCGGGGGGGCCTACAATGAGCAGTTCTTC
TRBV5-4,16,NA,TRBJ2-1,TRBD1,CASSLEKYRGNNEQFF,TGTGCCAGCAGCTTGGAGAAATACAGGGGAAACAATGAGCAGTTCTTC
TRBV4-2,13,NA,TRBJ2-1,NA,CASSREFQDGQFF,TGTGCCAGCAGCCGAGAGTTTCAGGATGGGCAGTTCTTC
TRBV28,15,NA,TRBJ2-7,TRBD1,CATLTGTGASYEQYF,TGTGCCACCCTAACCGGGACAGGGGCTTCCTACGAGCAGTACTTC
TRBV6-5,15,NA,TRBJ1-4,TRBD1,CASSYTDRGSGKLFF,TGTGCCAGCAGTTACACCGACAGGGGTTCCGGAAAACTGTTTTTT
TRBV27,16,NA,TRBJ1-1,TRBD1,CASSHFIQGVNTEAFF,TGTGCCAGCAGTCACTTTATACAGGGGGTGAACACTGAAGCTTTCTTT
TRBV5-1,16,NA,TRBJ2-3,TRBD2,CASSLGTSEFTDTQYF,TGCGCCAGCAGCTTGGGGACTAGCGAATTCACAGATACGCAGTATTTT
TRBV6-5,15,NA,TRBJ1-2,TRBD1,CASSKGYRGEGGYTF,TGTGCCAGCAGTAAGGGCTACAGGGGCGAGGGTGGCTACACCTTC
TRBV23-1,14,NA,TRBJ1-2,TRBD1,CASGWDRGPHGYTF,TGCGCCAGCGGATGGGACAGGGGGCCTCATGGCTACACCTTC
TRBV2,14,once,TRBJ2-3,TRBD1,CASSEDRGSDTQYF,TGTGCCAGCAGTGAAGACAGGGGGTCTGATACGCAGTATTTT
TRBV29-1,13,NA,TRBJ2-5,TRBD1,CSVTGTAQETQYF,TGCAGCGTCACCGGGACAGCACAAGAGACCCAGTACTTC
TRBV7-8,16,NA,TRBJ2-2,TRBD1,CASSFRTGGNTGELFF,TGTGCCAGCAGCTTTCGGACAGGGGGGAACACCGGGGAGCTGTTTTTT
TRBV19,14,once,TRBJ2-3,NA,CASSIAAGTDTQYF,TGTGCCAGTAGTATAGCCGCGGGCACAGATACGCAGTATTTT
TRBV6-1,15,NA,TRBJ2-1,TRBD1,CASSEYRGRGDEQFF,TGTGCCAGCAGTGAATACAGGGGAAGGGGCGATGAGCAGTTCTTC
TRBV5-1,16,NA,TRBJ2-2,NA,CASSPPDRTGTGELFF,TGCGCCAGCAGCCCCCCGGACAGAACGGGGACCGGGGAGCTGTTTTTT
TRBV11-2,15,NA,TRBJ2-7,TRBD1,CASSLGTGASYEQYF,TGTGCCAGCAGCTTAGGTACAGGGGCCAGCTACGAGCAGTACTTC
TRBV7-7,15,once,TRBJ2-5,TRBD1,CASSLGGQTGETQYF,TGTGCCAGCAGCCTAGGGGGACAGACGGGTGAGACCCAGTACTTC
TRBV5-5,17,NA,TRBJ1-5,NA,CASSLLPTGGNNQPQHF,TGTGCCAGCAGCTTGTTACCCACCGGGGGTAACAATCAGCCCCAGCATTTT
TRBV29-1,13,NA,TRBJ2-7,NA,CSVVGLSSYEQYF,TGCAGCGTTGTAGGACTTAGCTCCTACGAGCAGTACTTC
TRBV7-9,18,NA,TRBJ2-7,TRBD2,CASILRGGSSGRHYEQYF,TGTGCCAGCATCCTAAGGGGGGGGTCGAGCGGGAGGCACTACGAGCAGTACTTC
TRBV2,15,NA,TRBJ2-1,NA,CASSAERLSYNEQFF,TGTGCCAGCAGTGCCGAGCGACTATCCTACAATGAGCAGTTCTTC
TRBV5-5,15,NA,TRBJ1-2,NA,CASSLVGRDNYGYTF,TGTGCCAGCAGCTTGGTGGGCAGGGATAACTATGGCTACACCTTC
TRBV10-1,14,few,TRBJ2-1,NA,CASSEQGLYNEQFF,TGCGCCAGCAGTGAGCAGGGGCTGTACAATGAGCAGTTCTTC
TRBV21-1,12,NA,TRBJ2-7,NA,CATGREHYEQYF,TGTGCCACTGGGAGGGAACACTACGAGCAGTACTTC
TRBV5-1,14,once,TRBJ1-1,TRBD1,CASSWQGGDAEAFF,TGCGCCAGCAGTTGGCAGGGGGGTGACGCTGAAGCTTTCTTT
TRBV29-1,13,NA,TRBJ2-7,TRBD2,CSVEVGGSYEQYF,TGCAGCGTTGAGGTGGGCGGGAGTTACGAGCAGTACTTC
TRBV11-2,16,once,TRBJ1-1,NA,CASSLEDTGMNTEAFF,TGTGCCAGCAGCTTAGAGGATACAGGGATGAACACTGAAGCTTTCTTT
TRBV19,15,NA,TRBJ2-1,TRBD2,CASSIPRLGRDEQFF,TGTGCCAGTAGTATCCCGCGGCTCGGGAGGGATGAGCAGTTCTTC
TRBV6-1,14,NA,TRBJ2-5,NA,CASSELGGLETQYF,TGTGCCAGCAGTGAACTGGGGGGTTTGGAGACCCAGTACTTC
TRBV6-5,14,NA,TRBJ1-5,NA,CASSTDSGNQPQHF,TGTGCCAGCAGTACCGACAGTGGCAATCAGCCCCAGCATTTT
TRBV5-5,14,NA,TRBJ2-7,NA,CASSLVGRSYEQYF,TGTGCCAGCAGCTTGGTGGGGAGATCCTACGAGCAGTACTTC
TRBV7-8,14,NA,TRBJ2-1,TRBD2,CASSFLAGPNEQFF,TGTGCCAGCAGCTTCCTAGCGGGCCCCAATGAGCAGTTCTTC
TRBV29-1,12,NA,TRBJ1-3,NA,CSARESGNTIYF,TGCAGCGCGAGGGAGTCCGGAAACACCATATATTTT
TRBV28,14,NA,TRBJ2-5,NA,CASSRSGTEETQYF,TGTGCCAGCAGTCGTAGCGGGACAGAAGAGACCCAGTACTTC
TRBV28,14,NA,TRBJ2-5,TRBD1,CASSSQGARETQYF,TGTGCCAGCAGTTCCCAGGGGGCTCGGGAGACCCAGTACTTC
TRBV28,15,NA,TRBJ2-7,NA,CASTSPGDSRSEQYF,TGTGCCAGCACCTCTCCGGGGGACTCAAGGTCCGAGCAGTACTTC
TRBV7-9,16,NA,TRBJ2-1,TRBD1,CASSVPGDRGPTEQFF,TGTGCCAGCAGCGTCCCCGGCGACAGGGGTCCTACTGAGCAGTTCTTC
TRBV5-1,16,NA,TRBJ1-1,TRBD1,CASSLGQSGTGARAFF,TGCGCCAGCAGCTTGGGGCAGTCGGGGACAGGGGCGCGGGCTTTCTTT
TRBV25-1,16,NA,TRBJ1-1,TRBD1,CASSEGQLILNTEAFF,TGTGCCAGCAGTGAGGGACAGCTAATTCTGAACACTGAAGCTTTCTTT
TRBV5-6,17,NA,TRBJ1-2,TRBD1,CASSSSTGGDFFNGYTF,TGTGCCAGCAGCTCATCAACAGGGGGCGATTTCTTCAATGGCTACACCTTC
TRBV5-6,14,NA,TRBJ2-1,TRBD2,CASSPGLANNEQFF,TGTGCCAGCAGCCCGGGACTAGCTAACAATGAGCAGTTCTTC
TRBV19,15,NA,TRBJ1-6,NA,CASSRQRFEYSPLHF,TGTGCCAGTAGTAGACAAAGATTCGAGTATTCACCCCTCCACTTT